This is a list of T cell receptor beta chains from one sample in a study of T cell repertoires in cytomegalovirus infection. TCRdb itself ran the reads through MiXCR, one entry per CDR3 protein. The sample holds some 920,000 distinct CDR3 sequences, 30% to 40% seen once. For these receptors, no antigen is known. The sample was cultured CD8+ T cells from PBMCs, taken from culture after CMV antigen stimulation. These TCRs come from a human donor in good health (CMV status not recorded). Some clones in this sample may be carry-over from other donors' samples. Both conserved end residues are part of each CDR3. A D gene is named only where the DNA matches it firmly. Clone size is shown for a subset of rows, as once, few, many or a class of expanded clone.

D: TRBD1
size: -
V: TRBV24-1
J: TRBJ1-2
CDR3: CATSDPRDRPYGYTF
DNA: TGTGCCACCAGTGACCCCCGGGACAGGCCCTATGGCTACACCTTC

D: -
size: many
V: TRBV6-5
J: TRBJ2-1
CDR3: CASSYGLTGSYNEQFF
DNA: TGTGCCAGCAGTTACGGGTTAACGGGATCCTACAATGAGCAGTTCTTC

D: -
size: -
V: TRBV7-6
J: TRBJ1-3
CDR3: CASSLGPSLSGNTIYF
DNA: TGTGCCAGCAGCTTAGGTCCGTCCCTCTCTGGAAACACCATATATTTT

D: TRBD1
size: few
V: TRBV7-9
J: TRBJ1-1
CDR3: CASSKSPGQKNTEAFF
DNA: TGTGCCAGCAGCAAGTCGCCGGGACAGAAGAACACTGAAGCTTTCTTT

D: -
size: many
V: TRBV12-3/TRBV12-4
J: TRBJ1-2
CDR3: CASRPLTRGEGYTF
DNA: TGTGCCAGCAGACCACTAACCAGGGGTGAAGGCTACACCTTC

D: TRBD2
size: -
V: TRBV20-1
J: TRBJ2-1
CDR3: CSARVTGTSGGLGQFF
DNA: TGCAGTGCTAGAGTCACGGGGACTAGCGGGGGACTTGGGCAGTTCTTC

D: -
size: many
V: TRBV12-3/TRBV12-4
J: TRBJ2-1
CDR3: CASTAVGGLYNEQFF
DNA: TGTGCCAGCACCGCGGTTGGGGGGTTATACAATGAGCAGTTCTTC

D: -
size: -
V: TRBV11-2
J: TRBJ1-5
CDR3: CASSLNLGTRQPQHF
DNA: TGTGCCAGCAGCTTAAATCTGGGAACGAGACAGCCCCAGCATTTT

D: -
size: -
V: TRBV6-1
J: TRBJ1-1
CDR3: CTSSMWTRMNTEAFF
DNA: TGTACCAGCAGTATGTGGACAAGGATGAACACTGAAGCTTTCTTT

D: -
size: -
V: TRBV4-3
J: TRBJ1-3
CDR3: CASSQVGRGISGNTIYF
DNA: TGCGCCAGCAGCCAAGTGGGCAGGGGAATCTCTGGAAACACCATATATTTT

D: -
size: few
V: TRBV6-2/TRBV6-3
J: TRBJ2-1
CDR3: CASGERLPGEQFF
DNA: TGTGCCAGCGGGGAGAGGCTCCCGGGGGAGCAGTTCTTC

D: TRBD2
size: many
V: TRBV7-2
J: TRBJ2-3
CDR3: CASSLGSRLAVTDTQYF
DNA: TGTGCCAGCAGCTTAGGTTCGAGGCTAGCGGTCACAGATACGCAGTATTTT